This T cell receptor (beta chain) appears in the sequencing data of a study of PD-L1 blockade in urothelial cancer (dated by TCRdb to the late 2010s). Study-wide context: Therapy was started in the mid-2010s for all patients, and atezolizumab 1,200 mg was administered intravenously every 3 weeks. About nine tenths of the roughly 29 patients were identified as males with urothelial cancer of bladder origin, and a prior smoking history was reported by 18 of 29 patients. Patients had an ECOG performance status of 0 or 1 and had received between 0 and 3 prior chemotherapy regimens. Blood samples were analyzed at two time points: 3 weeks after treatment start (second dose) and 6 weeks after treatment start. A median of roughly 140,000 T cells and around 81,000 unique TCRs was obtained from blood samples, and a median clonality of approximately 0.08 was observed. Somatic, immune and clinical correlates of response to PD-L1 blockade with atezolizumab in urothelial cancer were the focus of an exploratory multi-omic analysis. Pretreatment tumor samples and matched peripheral blood, collected serially before and after atezolizumab treatment, underwent TCR sequencing. Progression-free survival longer than 6 months counted as durable clinical benefit, and TCR features were additionally tested against both progression-free and overall survival. In the same patients, whole exome sequencing and RNA sequencing of pretreatment tumors were performed in addition to TCR sequencing. Fewer than ten patients reached durable clinical benefit, while around 19 patients did not. Twenty-nine patients had pretreatment blood TCR-seq, roughly 25 had at least one posttreatment blood collection, and roughly 25 had tumor TCR-seq. Points the paper makes about the study in general: Small sample size (n ≈ 29) and many exploratory analyses mean the results are intended to be hypothesis-generating. Among patients with durable benefit, tumor-associated TCR clones showed greater expansion in peripheral blood 3 weeks after treatment started (n = 22, p = 0.022). Improved progression-free and overall survival was associated with having pretreatment peripheral blood TCR clonality below the median.

To estimate absolute template abundance from read counts, synthetic TCR analog templates were spiked into each PCR. The immunoSEQ assay used bias-controlled V and J gene primers to amplify TCRbeta CDR3 regions from genomic DNA. Rearranged TCRbeta segments were sequenced at approximately 20X coverage. On the authors' methods: Clustering was used to correct sequencing errors, and CDR3s were annotated against IMGT so that V, D and J genes could be assigned. Downstream analyses used only productive TCRbeta rearrangements and left out out-of-frame or stop-codon sequences. Clonality was computed as one minus Shannon entropy normalized by the log of the number of unique productive sequences. Clones differing between time points or between blood and tumor were identified by Fisher's exact test with Benjamini-Hochberg correction at adjusted p below 0.01. Held by TCRdb, this immuneACCESS table contains in-frame sequences only and omits some clones. Under half of the omission traces to an unresolved V gene where checked; the cause of the rest is unknown. That table supplies the V and J calls and clone size; D and trimming were determined from the DNA. Present in this sample are some 38,000 clones, around four fifths of which were seen just once. The ten biggest clones cover roughly 15% of the sample.

The germline V gene specifies SGHVS as CDR1 and FNYEAQ as CDR2. Between the V and J ends, shortened by 4 bases and 2 bases respectively, the junction contains 9 bases. The CDR3 sequence holds 15 residues, the cysteine and phenylalanine included. Here the CDR3 DNA is all that survives: 45 bases in frame from base 1. As to this clone: Its antigen is not yet known. The record has no base qualities; no much larger clone is one base away.

The sample's time point label, in plain terms: pretreatment peripheral blood. A total of approximately 27 patients with locally advanced or metastatic urothelial carcinoma, treated at Memorial Sloan Kettering on a trial protocol, made up the cohort. Peripheral blood mononuclear cells were collected pretreatment and during treatment, with between 1 and 8 total time points obtained per patient. The Qiagen DNeasy Blood extraction kit was used to purify genomic DNA from total PBMCs and tumor samples. PBMCs were collected pretreatment and during treatment, and were isolated and stored as previously described.

Recombination joined TRBV7-6 with TRBJ2-6; D gene: possibly TRBD2, on 5 matching bases. The sample in question was PBMCs, obtained around atezolizumab (anti-PD-L1) treatment. This sequence originates from a man aged 80 or over with urothelial cancer. CDR3 sequence: CASSSPGTGANVLTF. The sequenced DNA: TGTGCCAGCAGCTCCCCGGGAACTGGGGCCAACGTCCTGACTTTC.